A selection of T cell receptor beta chains follows, all from one sample in a study of blood T cell repertoires in COVID-19. Clones were sequenced by immunoSEQ multiplex PCR, and TCRdb holds only the in-frame ones, with some missing. Among 70,000 to 90,000 clones, 75% to 90% were seen once, and the ten largest hold around 1.2%. The sequenced sample consisted of PBMCs or T cells enriched from blood (not recorded which). The receptors stem from a woman aged 50 to 60 with acute COVID-19. Both conserved end residues are part of each CDR3. A D gene is named only where the DNA matches it firmly. Size tells how often a clone was seen (once, few, many) or the class of an expanded clone, and some rows leave it out.

>TRBV11-3|-|-|TRBJ2-2
CASSRQTGSNTGELFF
TGTGCCAGCAGCCGCCAGACAGGCTCTAACACCGGGGAGCTGTTTTTT
>TRBV9|-|TRBD2|TRBJ2-3
CASSVGTSGRISTDTQYF
TGTGCCAGCAGCGTAGGGACTAGCGGGAGGATAAGCACAGATACGCAGTATTTT
>TRBV6-5|-|-|TRBJ2-1
CASSSAGAATYNEQFF
TGTGCCAGCAGTTCGGCAGGGGCCGCGACCTACAATGAGCAGTTCTTC
>TRBV5-1|-|TRBD1|TRBJ2-3
CASSLDRGQDTQYF
TGCGCCAGCAGCTTGGACAGGGGGCAGGATACGCAGTATTTT
>TRBV7-6|once|TRBD2|TRBJ2-1
CASSSIAGGEGEQFF
TGTGCCAGCTCCTCTATAGCGGGAGGGGAGGGTGAGCAGTTCTTC
>TRBV6-5|-|TRBD1|TRBJ1-4
CASPGTDNEKLFF
TGTGCCAGCCCCGGGACAGACAATGAAAAACTGTTTTTT
>TRBV11-3|-|TRBD1|TRBJ2-3
CASSLGQGIADTQYF
TGTGCCAGCAGCTTAGGACAGGGAATAGCAGATACGCAGTATTTT
>TRBV4-2|-|TRBD2|TRBJ2-5
CASSQGLAAQETQYF
TGTGCCAGCAGCCAAGGGCTAGCGGCTCAAGAGACCCAGTACTTC
>TRBV4-1|-|-|TRBJ1-1
CASSSPGLRTEAFF
TGCGCCAGCAGCTCACCAGGGTTAAGGACTGAAGCTTTCTTT
>TRBV28|-|TRBD1|TRBJ1-1
CASSLTDRATEAFF
TGTGCCAGCAGTTTAACGGACAGGGCCACTGAAGCTTTCTTT
>TRBV9|-|TRBD1|TRBJ1-3
CASSARTGPTAGNTIYF
TGTGCCAGCAGCGCCCGGACAGGCCCGACTGCTGGAAACACCATATATTTT
>TRBV27|-|TRBD2|TRBJ2-7
CASSLGLAGAYEQYF
TGTGCCAGCAGTTTAGGACTAGCGGGAGCCTACGAGCAGTACTTC
>TRBV7-9|-|-|TRBJ1-1
CASSSFQGGEMNTEAFF
TGTGCCAGCAGCTCATTCCAGGGAGGGGAAATGAACACTGAAGCTTTCTTT
>TRBV11-2|-|-|TRBJ2-6
CASSLVGVKANVLTF
TGTGCCAGCAGCTTAGTCGGGGTTAAGGCCAACGTCCTGACTTTC